This TCR beta chain originates from a study of persistence of HIV-infected CD4 T cells. Lysates of CMV-infected fibroblasts at around 9.9 ug/mL stimulated these cells. CD40L/CD69 double-negative CD45RO-high memory CD4+ T cells were collected. Trimming shortened V by 2 bases and J by 0 bases, and 14 bases separated the two germline ends. CDR3 length: 17 amino acids. The germline V gene has CDR1 LNHDA and CDR2 SQIVND (reference sequence). This was the immunoSEQ version 4 assay in survey mode. The data were produced by immunoSEQ multiplex PCR, yet TCRdb's version contains in-frame clones alone and is incomplete. The sample has 25,000 to 35,000 clones; 82% are singletons. For this clone: The antigen remains unidentified.

The TCR was taken from an adult man with HIV who was CMV-seropositive. The chain combines TRBV19 with TRBJ1-3; no definite D call. The sample was CD4+ T cells sorted from PBMCs after roughly 18-hour stimulation, taken from a patient who received antiretroviral therapy. The DNA of the CDR3 is TGTGCCAGTAGTATACCCCGGGAGGGCCGCTCTGGAAACACCATATATTTT. It codes for CASSIPREGRSGNTIYF.